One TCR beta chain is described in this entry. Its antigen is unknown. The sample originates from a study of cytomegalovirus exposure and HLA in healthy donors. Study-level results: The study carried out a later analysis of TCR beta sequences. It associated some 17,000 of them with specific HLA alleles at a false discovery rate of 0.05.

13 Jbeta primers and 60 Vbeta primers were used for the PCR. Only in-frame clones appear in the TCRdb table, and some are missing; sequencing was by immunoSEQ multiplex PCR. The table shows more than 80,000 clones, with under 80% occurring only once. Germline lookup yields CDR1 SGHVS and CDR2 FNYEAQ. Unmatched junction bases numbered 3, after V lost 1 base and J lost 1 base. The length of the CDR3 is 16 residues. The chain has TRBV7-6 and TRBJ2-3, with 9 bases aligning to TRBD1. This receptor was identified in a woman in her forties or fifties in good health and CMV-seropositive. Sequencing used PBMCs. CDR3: CASSLVGTGRTDTQYF. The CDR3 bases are TGTGCCAGCAGCTTAGTTGGGACAGGGCGCACAGATACGCAGTATTTT.